This is a list of T cell receptor beta chains from one sample in a study of T cell responses to AZD1222 COVID-19 vaccine. The repertoire was sequenced with immunoSEQ multiplex PCR; TCRdb's copy has only in-frame clones and lacks some. The sample consists of approximately 120,000 clones, 85% to 90% of them appearing once. The sequencing here drew on peripheral blood, taken on day 0 of AZD1222 vaccination. The receptor set was obtained from an adult in good health. Both conserved end residues are part of each CDR3. Fields, in order: CDR3 protein, CDR3 DNA, clone size, V gene, D gene, J gene. The D gene is left open where the match is weak. Not all rows give a size; the values are once, few, many and, for expanded clones, a class.

CASRTDRGREKLFF	TGCGCCAGCAGAACGGACAGGGGGCGAGAAAAACTGTTTTTT	-	TRBV23-1	TRBD1	TRBJ1-4
CASRGSSANEQYF	TGTGCCAGCAGGGGGTCATCCGCGAACGAGCAGTACTTC	-	TRBV25-1	-	TRBJ2-7
CASSSGRGAGNTIYF	TGTGCCAGCAGCTCCGGAAGGGGTGCAGGAAACACCATATATTTT	-	TRBV7-2	-	TRBJ1-3
CATSREFQPQHF	TGTGCCACCAGCAGGGAATTTCAGCCCCAGCATTTT	few	TRBV15	-	TRBJ1-5
CASSFPGRYDNEQFF	TGTGCCAGCAGCTTCCCGGGGAGGTACGACAATGAGCAGTTCTTC	-	TRBV5-6	-	TRBJ2-1
CASSFGPIAGGAYEQYF	TGTGCCAGCAGCTTTGGGCCCATAGCGGGGGGCGCCTACGAGCAGTACTTC	once	TRBV7-2	TRBD2	TRBJ2-7
CAWGTGGPSETQYF	TGTGCCTGGGGGACAGGGGGCCCGTCAGAGACCCAGTACTTC	once	TRBV30	TRBD1	TRBJ2-5
CASSWTGNINIQYF	TGTGCCAGTAGTTGGACAGGGAACATCAACATTCAGTACTTC	-	TRBV19	TRBD1	TRBJ2-4
CASKAWGTEAFF	TGTGCCAGCAAGGCTTGGGGGACTGAAGCTTTCTTT	few	TRBV2	-	TRBJ1-1
CASSFLGTANTEAFF	TGTGCCAGCAGCTTCCTCGGGACAGCGAACACTGAAGCTTTCTTT	-	TRBV5-8	TRBD1	TRBJ1-1
CASSLVKGTTEAFF	TGCGCCAGCAGCTTGGTGAAGGGAACGACTGAAGCTTTCTTT	once	TRBV5-1	-	TRBJ1-1
CASSLGLAGGQGEQFF	TGTGCCAGCAGCCTGGGACTAGCGGGGGGCCAAGGTGAGCAGTTCTTC	-	TRBV4-2	TRBD2	TRBJ2-1
CASSGAGGPDEKLFF	TGCGCCAGCAGCGGCGCGGGGGGGCCAGATGAAAAACTGTTTTTT	few	TRBV5-1	-	TRBJ1-4
CASTLDRGRYLSYEQYF	TGTGCCAGTACCCTGGACAGGGGCCGCTATTTGTCCTACGAGCAGTACTTC	-	TRBV19	TRBD1	TRBJ2-7
CASSQHHGAETQYF	TGTGCCAGCAGCCAGCACCACGGGGCGGAGACCCAGTACTTC	-	TRBV14	-	TRBJ2-5
CASSGRGLAGGLGELFF	TGTGCCAGCAGCGGACGTGGACTAGCGGGGGGGCTCGGGGAGCTGTTTTTT	-	TRBV4-2	TRBD2	TRBJ2-2
CAISPEGTNYGYTF	TGTGCCATCAGCCCCGAGGGAACTAACTATGGCTACACCTTC	-	TRBV10-3	-	TRBJ1-2
CASSPGGFSYNEQFF	TGTGCCAGCAGCCCGGGGGGTTTCTCCTACAATGAGCAGTTCTTC	-	TRBV6-5	TRBD2	TRBJ2-1
CASSPDRGRGNTEAFF	TGTGCCAGCTCACCGGACAGGGGGCGAGGGAACACTGAAGCTTTCTTT	-	TRBV18	TRBD1	TRBJ1-1
CASRQGLLSISEQYF	TGCGCCAGCAGGCAGGGACTCCTTTCCATAAGCGAGCAGTACTTC	-	TRBV4-3	-	TRBJ2-7
CASSLVGRDNEQFF	TGTGCCAGCAGCTTAGTTGGCAGGGACAATGAGCAGTTCTTC	few	TRBV7-2	-	TRBJ2-1
CASSLMFWQGGYTF	TGTGCCAGCAGCTTAATGTTCTGGCAGGGTGGCTACACCTTC	-	TRBV7-2	-	TRBJ1-2
CASSLRNEQYF	TGTGCCAGCAGTTTAAGGAACGAGCAGTACTTC	-	TRBV27	-	TRBJ2-7
CASSPPDGSYEQYF	TGTGCCAGCAGCCCCCCGGACGGTTCCTACGAGCAGTACTTC	-	TRBV7-9	-	TRBJ2-7
CASSVAPSGTLNTGELFF	TGTGCCAGCAGCGTAGCCCCCTCCGGGACACTAAACACCGGGGAGCTGTTTTTT	once	TRBV9	-	TRBJ2-2
CASSQGSSGGETQYF	TGTGCCAGCAGCCAAGGGTCCTCTGGTGGGGAGACCCAGTACTTC	-	TRBV4-2	-	TRBJ2-5
CASSQGGFGKLFF	TGCGCCAGCAGTCAGGGGGGATTTGGAAAACTGTTTTTT	-	TRBV5-1	TRBD1	TRBJ1-4
CATSDPSGHNEQFF	TGTGCCACCAGTGATCCTAGCGGTCACAATGAGCAGTTCTTC	-	TRBV24-1	TRBD2	TRBJ2-1
CASSPLDGGGDNYGYTF	TGTGCCAGCAGCCCCTTGGACGGAGGAGGGGATAACTATGGCTACACCTTC	-	TRBV27	-	TRBJ1-2
CASRDRILGNTIYF	TGTGCCAGCAGGGACAGAATTCTTGGAAACACCATATATTTT	-	TRBV6-5	-	TRBJ1-3
CASSYRDGPQETQYF	TGTGCCAGCAGCTACAGGGACGGCCCCCAAGAGACCCAGTACTTC	-	TRBV5-6	-	TRBJ2-5
CASSPRATGDNSPLHF	TGTGCCAGCAGCCCCCGAGCGACAGGGGATAATTCACCCCTCCACTTT	-	TRBV7-8	TRBD1	TRBJ1-6
CASSYNLRPQHF	TGTGCCAGTAGTTATAACCTTAGGCCCCAGCATTTT	-	TRBV19	-	TRBJ1-5
CASSLAGLDADTQYF	TGCGCCAGCAGCTTGGCAGGACTAGATGCGGATACGCAGTATTTT	-	TRBV5-1	TRBD2	TRBJ2-3
CASGIRQGTDTQYF	TGTGCCAGCGGGATTCGACAGGGCACAGATACGCAGTATTTT	-	TRBV27	-	TRBJ2-3
CAISQWEGPEAFF	TGTGCCATCAGTCAATGGGAGGGCCCCGAAGCTTTCTTT	-	TRBV10-3	-	TRBJ1-1
CASSLGSGGDEQYF	TGTGCCAGCAGCTTAGGATCCGGCGGCGACGAGCAGTACTTC	-	TRBV7-2	-	TRBJ2-7
CASSITGVNSPLHF	TGTGCCAGTAGTATAACAGGGGTAAATTCACCCCTCCACTTT	-	TRBV19	TRBD1	TRBJ1-6
CASSLGGGQPQHF	TGTGCCAGCAGCTTAGGGGGGGGTCAGCCCCAGCATTTT	-	TRBV7-8	-	TRBJ1-5
CASSPGAGNQPQHF	TGTGCCAGCTCACCGGGGGCCGGCAATCAGCCCCAGCATTTT	-	TRBV18	-	TRBJ1-5
CASSYVPGIPEAFF	TGTGCCAGCAGTTATGTTCCGGGGATACCTGAAGCTTTCTTT	-	TRBV6-5	-	TRBJ1-1
CASSFAGGRRLGELFF	TGTGCCAGCAGCTTCGCGGGGGGGAGACGTCTCGGGGAGCTGTTTTTT	once	TRBV5-8	TRBD2	TRBJ2-2
CASSPQGTPMTNYGYTF	TGTGCCAGCAGCCCCCAAGGGACACCGATGACTAACTATGGCTACACCTTC	-	TRBV7-3	-	TRBJ1-2
CASSPTENEKLFF	TGCGCCAGCAGCCCGACAGAAAATGAAAAACTGTTTTTT	-	TRBV5-1	-	TRBJ1-4
CASRRGTGGGETQYF	TGTGCCAGCAGGCGAGGGACAGGGGGCGGGGAGACCCAGTACTTC	-	TRBV2	TRBD1	TRBJ2-5
CATGLGRGTDTQYF	TGTGCCACGGGGCTTGGGCGGGGCACAGATACGCAGTATTTT	-	TRBV28	-	TRBJ2-3
CATSADLRSGNTIYF	TGTGCCACCAGTGCTGACTTACGCTCTGGAAACACCATATATTTT	-	TRBV24-1	-	TRBJ1-3
CASSTGTSGMGNEQFF	TGTGCCAGTAGTACCGGGACTAGCGGGATGGGGAATGAGCAGTTCTTC	-	TRBV19	TRBD2	TRBJ2-1
CASTLTWGHNEQFF	TGTGCCAGCACCTTGACATGGGGCCACAATGAGCAGTTCTTC	few	TRBV7-2	-	TRBJ2-1
CASTETGEWNTEAFF	TGTGCCAGCACCGAGACAGGGGAGTGGAACACTGAAGCTTTCTTT	-	TRBV13	TRBD1	TRBJ1-1
CASSQDLLLQQGYTF	TGTGCCAGCAGCCAAGATCTATTACTACAACAGGGCTACACCTTC	-	TRBV3-1/TRBV3-2	-	TRBJ1-2
CASSPQRAGVGEAFF	TGTGCCAGCAGTCCCCAGAGGGCAGGGGTGGGTGAAGCTTTCTTT	-	TRBV28	-	TRBJ1-1
CASSVAGTGGPEAFF	TGTGCCAGCAGCGTGGCCGGGACAGGGGGCCCTGAAGCTTTCTTT	-	TRBV9	TRBD1	TRBJ1-1